Each of the 22 T cell receptor beta chains below was sequenced from the same sample in a study of CD8+ T cells in alopecia areata. Treatment denoted: oral pan-JAK inhibitor, 5-10 mg twice daily. Extraction and reverse transcription of RNA yielded cDNA as the sequencing template. Sequencing was performed with immunoSEQ multiplex PCR; in TCRdb, only in-frame clones are kept and a portion is missing. The sample has more than 90,000 clones, roughly 64% seen once; the top ten hold roughly 15%. Sample: CD8+ T cells sorted from blood, taken at week 4, from a patient treated with tofacitinib. Source of these receptors: a human donor with alopecia areata.

This sequence joins TRBV29-1 and TRBJ2-7, with a tentative D call TRBD1 (5 bases). The V end was cut by 1 base, the J end by 6 bases, with 13 bases between. The CDR3 has 13 amino acids. The germline CDR1 and CDR2 sequences are SQVTM and ANQGSEA. The CDR3 is CSVEGQGTVEQYF. CDR3 DNA sequence: TGCAGCGTTGAAGGGCAGGGAACCGTCGAGCAGTACTTC.

The chain employs TRBV29-1 and TRBJ1-1; weak D call: TRBD1 (5 bases). Trimming took off 2 bases at V and 4 bases at J, with 14 bases between the two ends. The CDR3 runs to 14 residues. From germline, CDR1 is SQVTM and CDR2 ANQGSEA. The CDR3 region has the DNA TGCAGCGTTGAAAATGTGGGGGGTGGCACTGAAGCTTTCTTT. Protein sequence: CSVENVGGGTEAFF.

This clone was recorded a few times. The chain is built from TRBV30 and TRBJ2-4; 7 nucleotides align to TRBD2. Looked up from germline, CDR1 is GTSNPN and CDR2 is SVGIG (reference sequence). The CDR3 length is 13 residues. V gave up 0 bases and J gave up 8 bases; unmatched junction bases: 4. The CDR3 DNA reads as TGTGCCTGGAGTGTGGGAGGGAGAGACATTCAGTACTTC. Residues: CAWSVGGRDIQYF. The full variable domain, its missing parts supplied by reference TRBV30 and TRBJ2-4, is SQTIHQWPATLVQPVGSPLSLECTVEGTSNPNLYWYRQAAGRGLQLLFYSVGIGQISSEVPQNLSASRPQDRQFILSSKKLLLSDSGFYLCAWSVGGRDIQYFGAGTRLSVL.

This clone was seen once. The rearrangement links TRBV5-1 to TRBJ1-6; TRBD1 agrees at 8 bases. The CDR3 totals 16 residues. Germline CDR1 SGHRS, CDR2 YFSETQ. J was trimmed by 2 bases and V by 4 bases; bases with no gene match: 5. The CDR3 loop reads CASSTTGDAYNSPLHF. CDR3 nucleotides: TGCGCCAGCAGCACGACAGGGGACGCCTATAATTCACCCCTCCACTTT.

V gene TRBV7-9 combines with J gene TRBJ1-2; the D is unclear. Trimming took 3 bases from V and 3 from J, leaving 2 bases between them. This CDR3 is 11 amino acids long. Germline V gene sequence: CDR1 SEHNR, CDR2 FQNEAQ (reference sequence). CDR3: CASSLDYGYTF. The CDR3 DNA sequence: TGTGCCAGCAGCTTGGACTATGGCTACACCTTC.

This clone turned up a few times. This chain uses TRBV27 with TRBJ2-1; 11 bases are shared with TRBD2. V gave up 5 bases and J gave up 4 bases; unmatched junction bases: 4. The germline V gene encodes CDR1 MNHEY and CDR2 SMNVEV (reference sequence). The CDR3 runs 15 residues. The CDR3 nucleotides are TGTGCCAGCAGTATCGGGACTAGCGGATACAATGAGCAGTTCTTC. Translated, it gives CASSIGTSGYNEQFF.

V gene TRBV5-1 combines with J gene TRBJ2-2; TRBD2 matches 10 bases. There are 16 residues in the CDR3. The trim removed 0 bases at V and 6 bases at J, leaving 5 bases unmatched. From germline, CDR1 is SGHRS and CDR2 YFSETQ. This CDR3 reads CASSLDPAGGPGELFF. In DNA form, the CDR3 reads TGCGCCAGCAGCTTGGACCCAGCGGGAGGGCCCGGGGAGCTGTTTTTT.

This clone has only a few counts. The genes are TRBV27 and TRBJ1-4; D is unclear. Germline V gene lookup returns CDR1 MNHEY and CDR2 SMNVEV (reference sequence). This CDR3 region has 13 residues. Trimming shortened V by 5 bases and J by 8 bases, and 12 bases separated the two germline ends. The CDR3 region is CASSPGRREKLFF. The DNA of the CDR3 is TGTGCCAGCAGTCCCGGACGGAGGGAAAAACTGTTTTTT.

The chain combines TRBV29-1 with TRBJ2-1, with TRBD2 matching over 11 bases. This CDR3 region has 14 residues. Per the germline V gene, CDR1 is SQVTM and CDR2 is ANQGSEA. The V gene end was trimmed by 3 bases and the J gene end by 6 bases; junction bases not matched to a gene: 4. DNA for the CDR3: TGCAGCGTTGACGTGACTAGCGGGACCAATGAGCAGTTCTTC. Translation gives CSVDVTSGTNEQFF.

This clone is labeled medium-sized. The V call is TRBV5-1, the J call TRBJ1-6; D is ambiguous. Per the germline V gene, CDR1 is SGHRS and CDR2 is YFSETQ. CDR3 size: 13 residues. With 1 base removed from V and 8 bases from J, the gap between germline ends came to 7 bases. This CDR3 reads CASSLFTDSPLHF. DNA for the CDR3: TGCGCCAGCAGCTTGTTTACGGATTCACCCCTCCACTTT.

This clone occurred a few times. V gene TRBV9 combines with J gene TRBJ2-3, with a tentative D call TRBD1 (5 bases). V lost 1 base, J lost 6 bases, and 15 bases lay in between. The germline CDR1 and CDR2 sequences are SGDLS and YYNGEE. This CDR3 contains 15 residues. CDR3 coding DNA: TGTGCCAGCAGCGTACGACAGCGCCGTGAGGATACGCAGTATTTT. Translation: CASSVRQRREDTQYF.

The gene calls are TRBV6-1 and TRBJ2-2; D is perhaps TRBD2 (6 bases). The CDR3 sequence is 13 residues long. The germline V gene encodes CDR1 MNHNS and CDR2 SASEGT. V gave up 9 bases and J gave up 2 bases, with 10 bases separating them. The CDR3 here is CASTGVNTGELFF. The CDR3 DNA reads TGTGCCAGTACGGGGGTTAACACCGGGGAGCTGTTTTTT.

V usage is TRBV5-1 and J usage is TRBJ2-1; D unclear. This CDR3 has 14 amino acids. CDR1 and CDR2 from the germline V gene are SGHRS and YFSETQ. With 4 bases removed from V and 8 bases from J, the gap between germline ends came to 16 bases. The CDR3 DNA is TGCGCCAGCAGCCCCGACTCCCGCCCCTATGAGCAGTTCTTC. The encoded protein is CASSPDSRPYEQFF.

This clone was counted a few times. This chain joins TRBV28 and TRBJ1-2, with 7 bases matching TRBD1. The CDR3 sequence is 15 residues long. V was clipped by 2 bases and J by 6 bases; unmatched bases: 9. The germline V gene encodes CDR1 MDHEN and CDR2 SYDVKM. DNA for the CDR3: TGTGCCAGCAGTTTAGTCTCGGGACAGTATGATGGCTACACCTTC. Translating gives CASSLVSGQYDGYTF.

This clone has more than one count but fewer than ten. This chain uses TRBV4-1 with TRBJ2-5; TRBD1 matches at 8 bases. The CDR3 is 14 amino acids. Trimming cost V 0 bases and J 5 bases; bases outside gene matches: 2. Germline assignment: CDR1 MGHRA and CDR2 YSYEKL. The CDR3 nucleotides read TGCGCCAGCAGCCAAGAGACAGGGGCGGAGACCCAGTACTTC. It yields the protein CASSQETGAETQYF.

J is TRBJ1-2 and V is TRBV27; TRBD1 might be the D (5 bases). The CDR3 contains 14 residues. Trimming stripped 6 bases from V and 7 bases from J, with 18 bases between. In germline, CDR1 is MNHEY, CDR2 SMNVEV (reference sequence). For the CDR3, the DNA is TGTGCCAGCAGATTAGCCGTAGGGGCGACTGGCTACACCTTC. Encoded protein: CASRLAVGATGYTF.

The chain couples TRBV29-1 to TRBJ2-3; D not resolved. Deletions cut 1 base from V and 3 bases from J, with 17 bases between. Germline CDR1 SQVTM, CDR2 ANQGSEA. CDR3 length: 16 amino acids. The CDR3 DNA is TGCAGCGTTGAAGGGTCGGTGGGTCAGATAACAGATACGCAGTATTTT. This encodes CSVEGSVGQITDTQYF.

The chain joins TRBV2 to TRBJ2-7; 10 bases agree with TRBD2. The CDR3 is made up of 15 amino acids. Germline CDR1 and CDR2: SNHLY and FYNNEI. V shed 2 bases and J 2 bases; nucleotides not matched to a gene: 3. In nucleotides, the CDR3 is TGTGCCAGCAGTGAATCCCTAGCGGGGGCCTACGAGCAGTACTTC. Its protein is CASSESLAGAYEQYF. Full variable domain (missing parts from reference TRBV2 and TRBJ2-7): EPEVTQTPSHQVTQMGQEVILRCVPISNHLYFYWYRQILGQKVEFLVSFYNNEISEKSEIFDDQFSVERPDGSNFTLKIRSTKLEDSAMYFCASSESLAGAYEQYFGPGTRLTVT.

V usage is TRBV9 and J usage is TRBJ1-5; D unclear. This CDR3 region has 14 residues. Trimming cost V 7 bases and J 2 bases, with 13 bases left between them. Germline V gene lookup returns CDR1 SGDLS and CDR2 YYNGEE. CDR3 protein: CASSSGNGNQPQHF. For the CDR3, the DNA is TGTGCCAGCTCTTCCGGTAATGGCAATCAGCCCCAGCATTTT.

The sample holds a few counts of this clone. The CDR3 loop reads CASSFAAEQFF. CDR3 DNA sequence: TGTGCCAGCAGCTTTGCAGCTGAGCAGTTCTTC. V is TRBV5-6 and J is TRBJ2-1, with D unclear. Looked up from germline, CDR1 is SGHDT and CDR2 is YYEEEE. CDR3 length: 11 residues. V was shortened by 2 bases and J by 9 bases, with 6 bases between the two germline ends. Combining the CDR3 with reference TRBV5-6 and TRBJ2-1 gives the whole variable domain DAGVTQSPTHLIKTRGQQVTLRCSPKSGHDTVSWYQQALGQGPQFIFQYYEEEERQRGNFPDRFSGHQFPNYSSELNVNALLLGDSALYLCASSFAAEQFFGPGTRLTVL.

This clone was recorded a few times. The CDR3, as DNA: TGCGCCAGCAGCCAAGACAGGGGAACCTACGAGCAGTACTTC. Residues: CASSQDRGTYEQYF. This chain links TRBV4-3 with TRBJ2-7, with a possible D match to TRBD1 (6 bases). CDR1 is LGHNA and CDR2 is YSLEER in the germline V gene. This CDR3 is 14 amino acids long. Deletions cut 0 bases from V and 2 bases from J, with 8 bases between.

In its sample, this clone was seen a few times. The chain has TRBV6-9 and TRBJ1-6; D gene unclear. The germline gives CDR1 MNHGY, CDR2 SVAAGI. The CDR3 length is 15 residues. The V gene lost 7 bases and the J gene lost 2 bases, with 12 bases spanning the gap. The CDR3 spells CASTLPWTYNSPLHF. CDR3 bases: TGTGCCAGCACCCTACCCTGGACCTATAATTCACCCCTCCACTTT.